The 20 T cell receptor beta chains in this list originate from one sample, sequenced in a study of regulatory T cells in long-lasting Graves disease. Time point defined: persistent/refractory GD, antithyroid drugs over 5 years with positive TRAb. RNA from PBMCs was the source of the TCR library. Combining iRepertoire HTBI primers with Arm-PCR of CDR3 regions, the authors built TCR beta libraries. In TCRdb, the multiplex PCR reads were re-called with MiXCR into one record per CDR3 protein. The sample includes hundreds of thousands of distinct CDR3 sequences, approximately 22% seen only once; the top ten take roughly 14%. The sequences come from peripheral blood mononuclear cells (PBMCs), collected when the disease was refractory, from a patient treated with antithyroid drugs. The receptors originated from a female donor with Graves disease.

This clonotype was seen repeatedly, ten times or more. This rearrangement joins TRBV6-1 to TRBJ1-1; 8 positions match TRBD1. The CDR3 consists of 12 residues. Unmatched junction bases numbered 3, after V lost 5 bases and J lost 7 bases. Germline V gene lookup returns CDR1 MNHNS and CDR2 SASEGT. The CDR3: CASSRTGGEAFF. In DNA form, the CDR3 reads TGTGCCAGCAGTCGTACAGGGGGTGAAGCTTTCTTT.

V usage is TRBV7-6 and J usage is TRBJ2-3, with 15 positions matching TRBD2. Looked up from germline, CDR1 is SGHVS and CDR2 is FNYEAQ. This CDR3 has 20 amino acids. J was trimmed by 5 bases and V by 1 base; bases with no gene match: 13. CDR3 region: CASSLVPLTGLAGGGDTQYF. Here the CDR3 DNA reads TGTGCCAGCAGCTTAGTACCGCTAACGGGACTAGCGGGGGGTGGAGATACGCAGTATTTT. The full variable domain, in which reference TRBV7-6 and TRBJ2-3 provide the parts outside the CDR3, is GAGVSQSPRYKVTKRGQDVALRCDPISGHVSLYWYRQALGQGPEFLTYFNYEAQQDKSGLPNDRFSAERPEGSISTLTIQRTEQRDSAMYRCASSLVPLTGLAGGGDTQYFGPGTRLTVL.

This clonotype occurred many times. The gene calls are TRBV2 and TRBJ1-3; D unresolved. Trimming stripped 4 bases from V and 5 bases from J, with 3 bases between. Germline V gives CDR1 SNHLY, CDR2 FYNNEI. The CDR3 has 11 amino acids. CDR3 protein: CASSGRNTIYF. The CDR3 bases are TGTGCCAGCAGTGGAAGAAACACCATATATTTT.

This clonotype was counted many times. The chain is built from TRBV7-2 and TRBJ1-1; D unclear. Germline V CDR1 and CDR2: SGHTA, FQGNSA. CDR3 length: 14 amino acids. V lost 3 bases to trimming and J lost 4 bases, with 12 bases between them. The CDR3 here is CASSFLTLTTEAFF. CDR3 DNA sequence: TGTGCCAGCAGCTTTCTTACACTCACCACTGAAGCTTTCTTT. The whole variable domain, remainder taken from reference TRBV7-2 and TRBJ1-1, is GAGVSQSPSNKVTEKGKDVELRCDPISGHTALYWYRQSLGQGLEFLIYFQGNSAPDKSGLPSDRFSAERTGGSVSTLTIQRTQQEDSAVYLCASSFLTLTTEAFFGQGTRLTVV.

The CDR3 protein is CASSQDRDRGYGYTF. In nucleotides, the CDR3 is TGCGCCAGCAGCCAGGACCGGGACCGAGGATATGGCTACACCTTC. The chain has TRBV4-3 and TRBJ1-2; D might be TRBD1 (5 bases). This CDR3 is 15 amino acids long. Germline lookup yields CDR1 LGHNA and CDR2 YSLEER. The V end lost 3 bases, the J end lost 5 bases, and 16 bases lay between the germline ends.

This clonotype turned up a few times. The chain has TRBV2 and TRBJ2-3; 12 bases are a match to TRBD1. The V gene's germline CDR1 is SNHLY and CDR2 FYNNEI. This CDR3 region has 16 residues. The V gene end was trimmed by 2 bases and the J gene end by 4 bases; junction bases not matched to a gene: 4. As DNA, the CDR3 is TGTGCCAGCAGTGAACTAGGGACAGGGGGCTCAGATACGCAGTATTTT. Translating it yields CASSELGTGGSDTQYF.

This clonotype occurred many times. The chain combines TRBV7-2 with TRBJ2-7; possibly TRBD1 for D (6 bases). The ends were cut back, 1 base at V and 5 bases at J, with 9 bases in the middle. The germline CDR1 and CDR2 sequences are SGHTA and FQGNSA. The CDR3 runs to 13 residues. CDR3 in amino acids: CASSLGGGNEQYF. The CDR3 DNA sequence: TGTGCCAGCAGCTTAGGAGGGGGAAACGAGCAGTACTTC.

The genes are TRBV7-3 and TRBJ2-2, with D possibly matching TRBD1 (6 bases). The CDR3 contains 15 residues. With 5 bases removed from V and 0 bases from J, the gap between germline ends came to 10 bases. The germline V gene has CDR1 SGHTA and CDR2 FQGTGA. The CDR3 loop reads CASSPTGSNTGELFF. The CDR3 DNA is TGTGCCAGCAGCCCGACAGGCTCGAACACCGGGGAGCTGTTTTTT.

This clonotype was seen repeatedly, ten times or more. The genes are TRBV3-1 and TRBJ2-5, with D perhaps matching TRBD2 (5 bases). The germline CDR1 and CDR2 sequences are LGHDT and YNNKEL (reference sequence). V was cut by 0 bases and J by 3 bases, with 11 bases left in between. The CDR3 has 15 amino acids. CDR3 sequence (DNA): TGTGCCAGCAGCCAAGAACGACGGGGTGAAGAGACCCAGTACTTC. Its protein is CASSQERRGEETQYF.

This clonotype was observed once. A read error may be the cause here, since a much bigger clone is one base away. The chain couples TRBV7-8 to TRBJ2-7; D is perhaps TRBD1 (6 bases). The CDR3 spans 14 residues. Germline V gene lookup returns CDR1 SGHVS and CDR2 FQNEAQ. The chain's CDR3 is CASSLRGNSYERYF. As DNA, the CDR3 is TGTGCCAGCAGCCTCAGGGGTAACTCCTACGAGCGGTACTTC.

The chain couples TRBV2 to TRBJ2-7; tentatively, D is TRBD2 (6 bases). From germline, CDR1 is SNHLY and CDR2 FYNNEI. The CDR3 has 15 amino acids. Trimming shortened V by 7 bases and J by 2 bases, and 18 bases separated the two germline ends. CDR3 DNA: TGTGCCAGCACCGGGGGACGGGACGGCCCCTACGAGCAGTACTTC. This encodes CASTGGRDGPYEQYF.

This clonotype was picked up many times. J is TRBJ1-5 and V is TRBV5-1; maybe TRBD1 (6 bases). This CDR3 contains 15 residues. Germline CDR1 is SGHRS and CDR2 is YFSETQ. Between the trimmed V and J ends, which lost 4 bases and 5 bases, there was a span of 16 bases. DNA for the CDR3: TGCGCCAGCAGCCTAACAGGGACGTACGATCAGCCCCAGCATTTT. Protein: CASSLTGTYDQPQHF.

In this sample, this clonotype turned up many times. The V call is TRBV29-1, the J call TRBJ1-1; D is unclear. The germline V gene has CDR1 SQVTM and CDR2 ANQGSEA. Trimming took off 4 bases at V and 0 bases at J, with 3 bases between the two ends. The CDR3 contains 11 residues. For the CDR3, the DNA is TGCAGCGTTGGAGTGAACACTGAAGCTTTCTTT. Its protein is CSVGVNTEAFF. Complete variable domain (other parts from reference TRBV29-1 and TRBJ1-1): SAVISQKPSRDICQRGTSLTIQCQVDSQVTMMFWYRQQPGQSLTLIATANQGSEATYESGFVIDKFPISRPNLTFSTLTVSNMSPEDSSIYLCSVGVNTEAFFGQGTRLTVV.

There are a few counts of this clonotype. The chain has TRBV7-8 and TRBJ2-2; 8 bases are shared with TRBD2. CDR3 length equals 16 residues. Germline trimming cut 5 bases from V and 5 bases from J; bases unmatched to any gene: 10. Germline lookup yields CDR1 SGHVS and CDR2 FQNEAQ. CDR3 coding DNA: TGTGCCAGCAGCGCCTCCATCGAGCGGGAGACCGGGGAGCTGTTTTTT. This sequence encodes CASSASIERETGELFF.

The chain has TRBV20-1 and TRBJ2-2; D is uncertain. The CDR3 consists of 14 residues. Germline CDR1 DFQATT, CDR2 SNEGSKA (reference sequence). V dropped 0 bases and J dropped 4 bases, with 9 bases sitting between them. The CDR3 nucleotides read TGCAGTGCTAGAGATCTCTTGGCCACCGGGGAGCTGTTTTTT. Translation gives CSARDLLATGELFF.

This clonotype was observed many times. The rearrangement joins TRBV7-3 to TRBJ2-5, with D perhaps matching TRBD1 or TRBD2 (5 bases each). The germline V gene has CDR1 SGHTA and CDR2 FQGTGA. CDR3 length equals 14 residues. V was trimmed by 4 bases and J by 3 bases, leaving 12 bases between them. DNA for the CDR3: TGTGCCAGCAGCTCCGGGACGGAAGAAGAGACCCAGTACTTC. Protein sequence: CASSSGTEEETQYF.

With respect to this clonotype: A much larger clone differs from this one at a single base, so this may be a read error. The CDR3 loop reads CATSSENRDRKLLF. DNA for the CDR3: TGTGCCACCAGCAGCGAGAACAGGGACCGAAAACTGCTTTTT. The V call is TRBV15, the J call TRBJ1-4; D is possibly TRBD1 (6 bases). The germline V gene encodes CDR1 LNHNV and CDR2 YYDKDF (reference sequence). The CDR3 spans 14 residues.

This clonotype was recorded at least ten times. The V and J genes are TRBV29-1 and TRBJ1-2; D is uncertain. Germline CDR1 is SQVTM and CDR2 is ANQGSEA. V was pared by 4 bases and J by 5 bases, with 14 bases between. The CDR3 is 13 residues long. Written as DNA, the CDR3 is TGCAGCGTTGGAGAGGGAATGGAGTATGGCTACACCTTC. Its translation is CSVGEGMEYGYTF.

This chain joins TRBV9 and TRBJ2-7; possibly TRBD2 for D (5 bases). Between the trimmed V and J ends, which lost 0 bases and 7 bases, there was a span of 14 bases. Germline V gives CDR1 SGDLS, CDR2 YYNGEE. The CDR3 has 14 residues. In DNA, the CDR3 is TGTGCCAGCAGCGTAGAGGCGGGCTTGGTGGAGCAGTACTTC. Protein sequence: CASSVEAGLVEQYF.

J is TRBJ1-2 and V is TRBV10-3, with a possible D match to TRBD1 (5 bases). Trimming shortened V by 1 base and J by 2 bases, and 17 bases separated the two germline ends. The CDR3 has 17 residues. Germline CDR1 ENHRY, CDR2 SYGVKD. This chain's CDR3 is CAISELVGLTANYGYTF. In DNA, the CDR3 is TGTGCCATCAGTGAGTTAGTGGGGCTAACAGCAAACTATGGCTACACCTTC.